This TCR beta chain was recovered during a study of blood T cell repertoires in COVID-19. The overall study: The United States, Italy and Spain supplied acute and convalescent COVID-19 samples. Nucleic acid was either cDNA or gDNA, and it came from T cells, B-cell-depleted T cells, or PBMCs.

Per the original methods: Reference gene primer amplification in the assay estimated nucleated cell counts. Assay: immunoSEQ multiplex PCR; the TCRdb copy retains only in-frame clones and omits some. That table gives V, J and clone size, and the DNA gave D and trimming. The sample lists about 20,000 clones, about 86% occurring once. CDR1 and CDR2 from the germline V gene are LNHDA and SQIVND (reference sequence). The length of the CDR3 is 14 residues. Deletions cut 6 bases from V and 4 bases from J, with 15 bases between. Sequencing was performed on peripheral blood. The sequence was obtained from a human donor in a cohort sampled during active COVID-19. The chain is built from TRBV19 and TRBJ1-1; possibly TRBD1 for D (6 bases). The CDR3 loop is CASSVQGWGTEAFF. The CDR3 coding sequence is TGTGCCAGTAGCGTCCAGGGGTGGGGCACTGAAGCTTTCTTT.